This T cell receptor beta chain comes out of a study of vaccination and CD4 T cells after COVID-19 (dated by TCRdb to 2022 to 2024). About the full investigation: Convalescent patients had a positive SARS-CoV-2 result on nasal swab PCR, and of these patients, fewer than ten had mild disease and one had severe disease. The convalescent cohort comprised six males and four females, including two Hispanic individuals, seven Caucasians, two Asians and one multiracial person. Participants received two doses of either the Pfizer-BioNTech BNT162b2 vaccine (n=8) or the Moderna mRNA-1273 vaccine (n=2). Post-COVID blood samples from convalescent patients were collected a median of roughly 100 days after diagnosis, with a range of roughly 30 to 170 days. Post-vaccine blood samples were taken a median of around 68 days after the second vaccine dose, with a range of roughly 13 to 250 days. Culture stimuli were overlapping spike peptide pools from SARS-CoV-2 and from the common cold coronaviruses HCoV-NL63, HCoV-OC43 and HCoV-229E. As controls, cultures received a CEFX viral epitope pool (the positive control), an HIV-1 Nef peptide pool (the negative control), or no peptide at all. In over 8 COVID-19 convalescent patients and a handful of infection-naive healthy vaccine recipients, the spike-specific CD4+ TCR repertoire before mRNA vaccination was compared with the repertoire after mRNA vaccination.

To prepare the library, PCR was applied. DNA from cultured CD4+ T cells underwent TCR sequencing with the Oncomine TCR Beta short-read assay at the Johns Hopkins FTIC core. Genomic DNA was extracted from the cultured CD4+ T cells with the QIAamp micro DNA kit. The Oncomine TCR Beta libraries from cultured CD4+ T cells were pooled using unique dual indexes and then sequenced on an Illumina iSeq 100. On the study's bioinformatics: Non-productive sequences were filtered out, and CDR3s that did not start with C, did not end with F or W, or were shorter than 7 amino acids were discarded. The MANAFEST web application was used to identify antigen-specific clonotypes by comparing peptide-stimulated wells against reference wells and other culture wells. An FDR below 0.05, an odds ratio above 5, and a productive frequency above 0.1% in at least two of three replicate wells were required for clones to be considered positive. Cross-reactive clonotypes were defined as significantly expanded in both SARS-CoV-2 spike wells and at least one common cold coronavirus spike condition. Using R version 3.6.1, CDR3 homology was evaluated through Levenshtein distances (stringdist) along with unrooted phylogenetic trees (ape). The raw public data were reprocessed by TCRdb itself: fastp quality trimming at Q25, MiXCR clonotype calling, in-frame beta chains only. All rows with the same CDR3 protein become a single entry with the most common DNA and genes. In this record, the V and J calls reflect TCRdb's handling and not the investigators' own analysis. For this sample the table gives about 20,000 distinct CDR3 sequences, of which 60% were detected only once. The ten largest clones represent about 8.9% of the sample.

This clonotype was detected only a few times. It has no known antigen specificity. Base qualities are not recorded, but no much larger clone differs from it by a single base. The full study reports these points: Among the post-vaccine SARS-CoV-2-reactive clones in convalescent patients, a median 86.3% showed up only after vaccination, which suggests vaccine-specific priming. Relatively few convalescent patients were included in the study, and early timepoints after natural infection were not analyzed. Of the vaccine-specific clones found in convalescent patients, nearly all (304 of 307) were mono-reactive for SARS-CoV-2 spike instead of being cross-reactive with common cold coronaviruses. The median number of SARS-CoV-2-reactive clonotypes rose from about 19 after infection to around 40 after vaccination, but the change was not significant.

The treatment or condition label of this sample denotes: approximately nine-day PBMC culture with coronavirus spike peptide pools or control peptides (ViraFEST assay). The ViraFEST assay, used in the study, expanded antigen-specific T cells with peptide pools and then identified the expanded clonotypes through TCR sequencing. The convalescent patients' positive SARS-CoV-2 PCR tests fell between March and December 2020, which was before the Alpha, Beta and Delta variants emerged in the United States. About 2 million PBMCs per well were cultured in IMDM with approximately 5% human AB serum and about 9.2 IU/ml IL-2, plus 10 ug/ml peptide pools. On days 3 and 7, half of the culture medium was replaced with fresh IL-2-containing medium. After 10 to 11 days of culture, CD4+ T cells were isolated by negative selection with the EasySep CD4+ T cell isolation kit. Ficoll-Paque Plus gradient centrifugation was used to isolate PBMCs from whole blood, and the isolated PBMCs were then either used fresh or cryopreserved at -140C. Each culture condition was generally run in triplicate wells.

The sample was CD4+ T cells from blood, cultured in vitro, taken after SARS-CoV-2 vaccination. The sequence derives from a human donor who had recovered from COVID-19.

The DNA reads TGCAGTGCTAGTCGGACCGGGGAGCTGTTTTTT. This gives the protein CSASRTGELFF. The rearrangement joined TRBV20-1 to TRBJ2-2, with no reliable assignment of the D segment. V was cut back by 3 bases and J by 5 bases, leaving a gap of 4 bases between them. CDR1 and CDR2 are drawn from the germline V gene (reference sequence): DFQATT, SNEGSKA. Reading from cysteine to phenylalanine, the CDR3 counts 11 amino acids. Only the CDR3 DNA stays, 33 bases, in frame from base 1.